The 4 T cell receptor beta chains given below trace back to one sample, sequenced in a study of blood T cell repertoires in COVID-19. TCRdb's table, derived via immunoSEQ multiplex PCR, lists solely in-frame clones and lacks some. The sample comprises more than 95,000 clones, over 75% of which are singletons, and about 3.9% rests with the top ten. Source material: peripheral blood. Receptor source: a man aged 50 or older with acute or convalescent COVID-19.

This sequence joins TRBV18 and TRBJ2-3; 7 bases align to TRBD1. CDR3 length: 15 residues. Germline V gene lookup returns CDR1 KGHSH and CDR2 LQKENI. Unmatched junction bases numbered 10, after V lost 6 bases and J lost 4 bases. The CDR3 sequence is CASSPQGDDADTQYF. CDR3 DNA sequence: TGTGCCAGCTCTCCGCAGGGGGATGATGCAGATACGCAGTATTTT.

The CDR3 bases are TGTGCCAGCAGTAGACAGGGGACGGGAAACACCATATATTTT. It specifies CASSRQGTGNTIYF. The chain is built from TRBV6-5 and TRBJ1-3, with 8 bases fitting TRBD1. V lost 5 bases, J lost 4 bases, and 4 bases stayed unmatched. The CDR3 length is 14 residues. Germline V CDR1 and CDR2: MNHEY, SVGAGI.

The rearrangement uses TRBV27 and TRBJ2-6; TRBD1 matches at 9 bases. With 5 bases clipped from V and 0 bases from J, the junction kept 8 bases outside the gene matches. CDR1 and CDR2 from the germline V gene are MNHEY and SMNVEV (reference sequence). The CDR3 sequence is 18 residues long. CDR3 protein: CASSHRGRRSSGANVLTF. As DNA, the CDR3 is TGTGCCAGCAGTCACAGGGGGCGCCGAAGCTCTGGGGCCAACGTCCTGACTTTC. Based on the CDR3 plus reference TRBV27 and TRBJ2-6, the full variable domain is EAQVTQNPRYLITVTGKKLTVTCSQNMNHEYMSWYRQDPGLGLRQIYYSMNVEVTDKGDVPEGYKVSRKEKRNFPLILESPSPNQTSLYFCASSHRGRRSSGANVLTFGAGSRLTVL.

The chain employs TRBV13 and TRBJ2-1, with 7 nucleotides matching TRBD2. The CDR3 runs to 16 residues. The germline V gene encodes CDR1 PRHDT and CDR2 FYEKMQ (reference sequence). V was clipped by 4 bases and J by 3 bases; unmatched bases: 9. DNA of the CDR3: TGTGCCAGCAGCTCATCCCCTAGCGGCTACTACAATGAGCAGTTCTTC. Its protein is CASSSSPSGYYNEQFF.